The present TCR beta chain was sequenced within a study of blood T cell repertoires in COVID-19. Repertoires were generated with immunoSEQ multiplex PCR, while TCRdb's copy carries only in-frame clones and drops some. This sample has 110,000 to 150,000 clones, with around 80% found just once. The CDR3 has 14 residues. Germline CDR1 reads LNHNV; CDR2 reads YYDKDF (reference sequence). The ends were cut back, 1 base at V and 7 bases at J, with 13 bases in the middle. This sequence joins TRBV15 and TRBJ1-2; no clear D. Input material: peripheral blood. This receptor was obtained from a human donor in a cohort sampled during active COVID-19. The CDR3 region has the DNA TGTGCCACCAGCAGAGCAACAGCGGCCGCTGGCTACACCTTC. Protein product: CATSRATAAAGYTF.